The 14 T cell receptor beta chains listed next were all sequenced from one sample in a study of shared clonotypes between healthy human individuals. Data came from immunoSEQ multiplex PCR; TCRdb stores just in-frame clones and leaves some out. The repertoire holds 950,000 to 1,100,000 clones, with 78% as singletons. Sequenced material: memory CD4+ T cells from PBMCs. Documented subset: CD45RA-negative fraction. These receptors all come from a man aged 18-30 years in good health. Some clones in this sample may be carry-over from other donors' samples.

The rearrangement links TRBV6-5 to TRBJ2-1, with 10 nucleotides matching TRBD1. The germline CDR1 and CDR2 sequences are MNHEY and SVGAGI. The CDR3 sequence is 15 residues long. V dropped 2 bases and J dropped 8; count of bases not matched to a gene: 6. The CDR3 nucleotides are TGTGCCAGCAGTTACGGGACAGGGGTTGGCGATGAGCAGTTCTTC. This sequence encodes CASSYGTGVGDEQFF.

The chain combines TRBV30 with TRBJ2-3; 7 nucleotides agree with TRBD2. Germline V gene data show CDR1 as GTSNPN and CDR2 as SVGIG (reference sequence). This CDR3 has 13 residues. The ends lost 1 base at V and 4 bases at J; junction bases unmatched: 2. This CDR3 is CAWSDGRSDTQYF. As DNA, the CDR3 is TGTGCCTGGAGTGACGGGAGGTCAGATACGCAGTATTTT.

About this clone: Other DNA sequences in this specimen translate into the identical CDR3. The V gene is TRBV5-4, the J gene TRBJ2-7, with D possibly being TRBD1 (6 bases). Trimming took off 0 bases at V and 3 bases at J, with 10 bases between the two ends. The length of the CDR3 is 14 residues. Per germline, CDR1 SGHNT and CDR2 YYREEE (reference sequence). CDR3 protein: CASSLVQGSYEQYF. The CDR3, as DNA: TGTGCCAGCAGCTTGGTTCAGGGGAGCTACGAGCAGTACTTC.

The chain uses TRBV18 and TRBJ1-1; TRBD1 is a possible D gene (5 bases). Germline lookup yields CDR1 KGHSH and CDR2 LQKENI. V lost 1 base and J lost 6, with 12 bases in between. CDR3 size: 14 residues. CDR3 nucleotides: TGTGCCAGCTCACCACAGCAGGGCGGGGCTGAAGCTTTCTTT. This gives the protein CASSPQQGGAEAFF.

V usage is TRBV7-9 and J usage is TRBJ2-3; D remains unclear. Trimming stripped 0 bases from V and 0 bases from J, with 10 bases between. CDR3 length: 16 amino acids. The V gene's germline CDR1 is SEHNR and CDR2 FQNEAQ (reference sequence). The CDR3 bases are TGTGCCAGCAGCTTAGCCTCTAGACCTAGCACAGATACGCAGTATTTT. Its protein product is CASSLASRPSTDTQYF.

This chain links TRBV5-1 with TRBJ2-2, with a weak D call TRBD1 (6 bases). CDR3 length: 17 residues. V gave up 0 bases and J gave up 4 bases, with 16 bases separating them. Germline CDR1 and CDR2: SGHRS and YFSETQ. The chain's CDR3 is CASSLGPLTGSTGELFF. The CDR3, as DNA: TGCGCCAGCAGCTTGGGCCCCCTGACAGGTAGCACCGGGGAGCTGTTTTTT.

Regarding this clone: Other nucleotide sequences from this sample produce the same CDR3. The rearrangement joins TRBV19 to TRBJ1-2; unclear D gene. The V and J ends lost 4 bases and 5 bases respectively, with 5 bases between them. Germline loops: CDR1 LNHDA, CDR2 SQIVND (reference sequence). The CDR3 runs to 11 residues. Here the CDR3 reads CASSTRYGYTF. The CDR3 DNA reads TGTGCCAGTAGTACCCGTTATGGCTACACCTTC.

This chain connects TRBV9 to TRBJ1-3; perhaps TRBD1 as D (6 bases). V was shortened by 4 bases and J by 2 bases, with 13 bases between the two germline ends. Per germline, CDR1 SGDLS and CDR2 YYNGEE. The CDR3 is 15 amino acids. The CDR3 sequence is CASSWREGAGNTIYF. The CDR3 nucleotides are TGTGCCAGCAGCTGGAGGGAGGGGGCTGGAAACACCATATATTTT.

V usage is TRBV5-5 and J usage is TRBJ1-2, with a weak D call TRBD1 (6 bases). Germline values: CDR1 SGHKS, CDR2 YYEKEE (reference sequence). The CDR3 is 13 residues long. Trimming cost V 7 bases and J 6 bases, with 16 bases left between them. DNA of the CDR3: TGTGCCAGCTCACATCAGCAGGGGAATGGCTACACCTTC. Translation: CASSHQQGNGYTF.

This clone showed up many times. Other DNA sequences from this sample encode an identical CDR3 as well. This chain joins TRBV5-1 and TRBJ2-6; no definite D call. The CDR3 loop spans 13 amino acids. V was cut by 7 bases and J by 4 bases, with 9 bases left in between. Germline CDR1 is SGHRS and CDR2 is YFSETQ. The CDR3 region is CASREVGANVLTF. The CDR3 region has the DNA TGCGCCAGCCGAGAAGTGGGGGCCAACGTCCTGACTTTC.

This clone occurred a few times. Other DNA sequences in the same sample also yield this CDR3. V usage is TRBV6-5 and J usage is TRBJ1-5; D call uncertain. The germline V gene encodes CDR1 MNHEY and CDR2 SVGAGI. V shed 10 bases and J shed 3 bases, with 16 bases lying between them. There are 14 residues in the CDR3. The CDR3 DNA follows: TGTGCCACCAGCAGTCGGGTTCTCAATCAGCCCCAGCATTTT. It specifies CATSSRVLNQPQHF.

This clone was detected only a few times. This CDR3 reads CASGRVSSGANVLTF. The DNA for the CDR3 is TGTGCCAGCGGGAGGGTCAGCTCTGGGGCCAACGTCCTGACTTTC. The chain is built from TRBV5-6 and TRBJ2-6; TRBD2 agrees at 7 bases. The V and J ends lost 7 bases and 0 bases, in that order; junction bases with no gene match: 4. Germline V gene lookup returns CDR1 SGHDT and CDR2 YYEEEE. The CDR3 extends over 15 amino acids.

The chain carries TRBV6-1 and TRBJ1-4; D is undetermined. Germline CDR1 is MNHNS and CDR2 is SASEGT. The CDR3 is made up of 16 amino acids. V dropped 4 bases and J dropped 0 bases, with 12 bases sitting between them. This CDR3 is CASSVILRTTNEKLFF. As DNA, the CDR3 is TGTGCCAGCAGTGTAATTCTCAGGACAACTAATGAAAAACTGTTTTTT.

The rearrangement links TRBV25-1 to TRBJ2-3, with D perhaps TRBD2 (6 bases). Deletions cut 7 bases from V and 1 base from J, with 15 bases between. The CDR3 is made up of 15 amino acids. Looked up from germline, CDR1 is MGHDK and CDR2 is SYGVNS. The CDR3 DNA sequence: TGTGCCAGCACCCAAGGGAGGAGGGGCACAGATACGCAGTATTTT. The encoded protein is CASTQGRRGTDTQYF.